What follows is one T cell receptor beta chain and its context. The record originates from a study of blood T cell repertoires in COVID-19. Study summary: There were acute and convalescent COVID-19 samples, and they came from the United States, Italy and Spain. T cells, B-cell-depleted T cells, or PBMCs supplied cDNA or gDNA.

The CDR3 extends over 12 amino acids. Germline CDR1 is SGHKS and CDR2 is YYEKEE (reference sequence). The V and J ends lost 0 bases and 6 bases respectively, with 3 bases between them. Original methodology: Counts of nucleated cells, estimated from reference gene primer amplification, were obtained. Sequencing was performed with immunoSEQ multiplex PCR; in TCRdb, only in-frame clones are kept and a portion is missing. The DNA was the basis for D and trimming; V, J and clone size are from that table. The sample contains about 240,000 clones, roughly four fifths of which appear only once. Sequences were obtained from peripheral blood. The chain uses TRBV5-5 and TRBJ2-2; no clear D. The sequence came from a woman aged 60 to 75 with active or convalescent COVID-19. CDR3 region: CASSLGPGELFF. The CDR3 coding sequence is TGTGCCAGCAGCTTGGGGCCCGGGGAGCTGTTTTTT. The entire variable domain, with the rest obtained from reference TRBV5-5 and TRBJ2-2, is as follows: DAGVTQSPTHLIKTRGQQVTLRCSPISGHKSVSWYQQVLGQGPQFIFQYYEKEERGRGNFPDRFSARQFPNYSSELNVNALLLGDSALYLCASSLGPGELFFGEGSRLTVL.